These 23 T cell receptor beta chains share one sample of origin, sequenced in a study of blood T cell repertoires in COVID-19. Data came from immunoSEQ multiplex PCR; TCRdb stores just in-frame clones and leaves some out. In the table there are under 350,000 clones, around 89% of which are singletons. The sample comprised peripheral blood. The receptors come from a middle-aged man with acute or convalescent COVID-19.

This chain links TRBV5-1 with TRBJ1-2; tentatively, D is TRBD1 (6 bases). Germline V gene data show CDR1 as SGHRS and CDR2 as YFSETQ. This CDR3 spans 14 amino acids. V was cut by 4 bases and J by 0 bases, with 10 bases left in between. This chain's CDR3 is CASSPWTANYGYTF. The CDR3 region has the DNA TGCGCCAGCAGCCCCTGGACAGCTAACTATGGCTACACCTTC.

J is TRBJ2-3 and V is TRBV7-3; 7 nucleotides agree with TRBD1. This CDR3 contains 16 residues. The V gene's germline CDR1 is SGHTA and CDR2 FQGTGA. V trimming: 5 bases; J trimming: 8 bases; junction bases outside the gene matches: 16. CDR3 nucleotides: TGTGCCAGCAGCCTCCAGCCATCCACCTCAGGGGGTACGCAGTATTTT. Translating it yields CASSLQPSTSGGTQYF.

The rearrangement links TRBV5-6 to TRBJ2-2, with 7 nucleotides matching TRBD1. This CDR3 comprises 16 residues. CDR1 is SGHDT and CDR2 is YYEEEE in the germline V gene. V lost 3 bases to trimming and J lost 1 base; unmatched junction nucleotides: 6. The CDR3 spells CASSYGTALNTGELFF. The CDR3 nucleotides read TGTGCCAGCAGCTATGGGACAGCCCTGAACACCGGGGAGCTGTTTTTT.

With respect to this clone: Other nucleotide sequences in the sample specify the same CDR3. The chain combines TRBV7-3 with TRBJ1-1, with a possible D match to TRBD1 (5 bases). Germline V lookup: CDR1 SGHTA, CDR2 FQGTGA. Trimming cost V 4 bases and J 2 bases, with 8 bases left between them. CDR3 size: 13 residues. In nucleotides, the CDR3 is TGTGCCAGCAGCTCGCAGGGCAACACTGAAGCTTTCTTT. The encoded protein is CASSSQGNTEAFF.

This rearrangement joins TRBV19 to TRBJ2-5; TRBD2 might be the D (7 bases). This CDR3 has 15 amino acids. The germline CDR1 and CDR2 sequences are LNHDA and SQIVND (reference sequence). V was cut by 2 bases and J by 5 bases, with 15 bases left in between. CDR3 amino acids: CASSIRGGEWETQYF. The CDR3 coding sequence is TGTGCCAGTAGTATAAGAGGGGGGGAGTGGGAGACCCAGTACTTC.

This chain links TRBV15 with TRBJ2-2, with D unresolved. The CDR3 is made up of 17 amino acids. Germline loops: CDR1 LNHNV, CDR2 YYDKDF (reference sequence). Trimming pared 0 bases from V and 2 bases from J, leaving 13 bases between. The CDR3 here is CATSRDLGQLNTGELFF. DNA of the CDR3: TGTGCCACCAGCAGAGATCTTGGGCAGCTTAACACCGGGGAGCTGTTTTTT.

V gene TRBV27 combines with J gene TRBJ1-6; a possible D gene is TRBD1 (5 bases). The CDR3 has 13 residues. V was shortened by 3 bases and J by 10 bases, with 10 bases between the two germline ends. From germline, CDR1 is MNHEY and CDR2 SMNVEV (reference sequence). The CDR3, as DNA: TGTGCCAGCAGTTTTTTAGGGGTGTCACCCCTCCACTTT. Its translation is CASSFLGVSPLHF.

This chain links TRBV5-1 with TRBJ2-7; TRBD1 aligns across 9 bases. The CDR3 runs to 13 residues. After removal of 4 bases from V and 3 bases from J, the junction contained 2 bases not matched to a gene. Germline CDR1 and CDR2: SGHRS and YFSETQ. This chain's CDR3 is CASSRDRVYEQYF. CDR3 nucleotide sequence: TGCGCCAGCAGCAGGGACAGGGTCTACGAGCAGTACTTC.

This chain links TRBV4-2 with TRBJ1-5, with 7 bases identical to TRBD1. CDR1 LGHNA and CDR2 YNFKEQ come from the germline V gene. V was clipped by 0 bases and J by 7 bases; unmatched bases: 12. The CDR3 consists of 17 residues. CDR3 amino acids: CASSQDFSRGLYQPQHF. The CDR3 nucleotides are TGTGCCAGCAGCCAAGATTTTTCCAGGGGGTTATACCAGCCCCAGCATTTT.

The chain is built from TRBV3-1 (or the pseudogene TRBV3-2) and TRBJ1-1; D may be TRBD1 (5 bases). Germline loops: CDR1 LGHDT, CDR2 YNNKEL (reference sequence). Trimming stripped 8 bases from V and 0 bases from J, with 10 bases between. This CDR3 contains 13 residues. CDR3 bases: TGTGCCAGCCAGGGTCGAATGAACACTGAAGCTTTCTTT. Translated, it gives CASQGRMNTEAFF.

This sequence joins TRBV9 and TRBJ2-2; D is undetermined. Between the trimmed V and J ends, which lost 0 bases and 4 bases, there was a span of 13 bases. This CDR3 is built from 16 residues. Germline CDR1 reads SGDLS; CDR2 reads YYNGEE. CDR3 DNA: TGTGCCAGCAGCGTAGGGGCGAGCTTATCCACCGGGGAGCTGTTTTTT. Encoded protein: CASSVGASLSTGELFF.

This chain connects TRBV18 to TRBJ2-3; D gene ambiguous. Trimming stripped 6 bases from V and 2 bases from J, with 15 bases between. The CDR3 contains 15 residues. Germline values: CDR1 KGHSH, CDR2 LQKENI. The chain's CDR3 is CASSAGPPSTDTQYF. The CDR3 DNA follows: TGTGCCAGCTCGGCAGGCCCCCCCTCCACAGATACGCAGTATTTT.

This chain connects TRBV3-1 (or the pseudogene TRBV3-2) to TRBJ1-4; 7 positions agree with TRBD1. Trimming removed 8 bases from V and 3 bases from J; junction bases left unmatched: 3. The CDR3 extends over 13 amino acids. Germline-derived CDR1 and CDR2 are LGHDT and YNNKEL (reference sequence). Here the CDR3 DNA reads TGTGCCAGCCGGGACAGACCTAATGAAAAACTGTTTTTT. Translation: CASRDRPNEKLFF.

This clone has just a few counts. This rearrangement joins TRBV2 to TRBJ2-3; D gene ambiguous. The V gene lost 6 bases and the J gene lost 2 bases, with 15 bases spanning the gap. This CDR3 spans 15 amino acids. Germline loops: CDR1 SNHLY, CDR2 FYNNEI. DNA of the CDR3: TGTGCCAGCAGATTCTCATCGAGGTTCACAGATACGCAGTATTTT. It codes for CASRFSSRFTDTQYF. Drawing the rest from reference TRBV2 and TRBJ2-3, the complete variable domain is EPEVTQTPSHQVTQMGQEVILRCVPISNHLYFYWYRQILGQKVEFLVSFYNNEISEKSEIFDDQFSVERPDGSNFTLKIRSTKLEDSAMYFCASRFSSRFTDTQYFGPGTRLTVL.

V usage is TRBV7-6 and J usage is TRBJ2-7; D might be TRBD1 (6 bases). The CDR3 runs 13 residues. From germline, CDR1 is SGHVS and CDR2 FNYEAQ. Trimming removed 2 bases from V and 3 bases from J, with 8 bases in between. In DNA, the CDR3 is TGTGCCAGCAGCTTACGGGACAACTACGAGCAGTACTTC. Translating it yields CASSLRDNYEQYF.

CDR3 in amino acids: CASSIRSGASGYTF. CDR3 DNA: TGTGCCAGTAGTATCCGTTCAGGGGCCTCTGGCTACACCTTC. The rearrangement joins TRBV19 to TRBJ1-2; a possible D gene is TRBD1 (6 bases). CDR3 size: 14 residues. Germline V gene data show CDR1 as LNHDA and CDR2 as SQIVND (reference sequence). Trimming removed 3 bases from V and 7 bases from J, with 15 bases in between.

Points on this clone: This specimen includes other DNA sequences encoding the same CDR3. The CDR3 reads CASSLDVGGAGTGELFF. CDR3 in DNA: TGTGCCAGCAGCTTGGACGTAGGGGGGGCGGGCACCGGGGAGCTGTTTTTT. V usage is TRBV5-4 and J usage is TRBJ2-2, with a possible D match to TRBD2 (7 bases). Per the germline V gene, CDR1 is SGHNT and CDR2 is YYREEE (reference sequence). The CDR3 sequence is 17 residues long. Trimming left V 0 bases short and J 4 bases short, with 16 bases between.

The chain uses TRBV6-5 and TRBJ1-2, with TRBD1 as a possible D gene (5 bases). In germline, CDR1 is MNHEY, CDR2 SVGAGI. The CDR3 extends over 14 amino acids. Trimming cost V 5 bases and J 6 bases, with 16 bases left between them. The chain's CDR3 is CASSPLAGRDGYTF. The CDR3 DNA reads TGTGCCAGCAGTCCATTGGCAGGGCGCGATGGCTACACCTTC.

V usage is TRBV5-4 and J usage is TRBJ1-2; 7 bases line up with TRBD1. The CDR3 runs 19 residues. Trimming cost V 1 base and J 5 bases; bases outside gene matches: 20. The germline V gene encodes CDR1 SGHNT and CDR2 YYREEE (reference sequence). The CDR3, as DNA: TGTGCCAGCAGCTTGAAACCGCCAGGGGGGCCCCCCACCATTTATGGCTACACCTTC. Amino acids: CASSLKPPGGPPTIYGYTF.

This clone was picked up one time. The chain combines TRBV5-1 with TRBJ2-1; 7 bases are a match to TRBD1. The CDR3 runs to 15 residues. J lost 8 bases, V lost 0 bases, and 8 bases had no gene match. Germline V gene lookup returns CDR1 SGHRS and CDR2 YFSETQ. The CDR3 sequence is CASSLGVEGAHEQFF. As DNA, the CDR3 is TGCGCCAGCAGCTTGGGAGTAGAGGGGGCCCATGAGCAGTTCTTC. The variable domain in full, with the rest retrieved from reference TRBV5-1 and TRBJ2-1, is KAGVTQTPRYLIKTRGQQVTLSCSPISGHRSVSWYQQTPGQGLQFLFEYFSETQRNKGNFPGRFSGRQFSNSRSEMNVSTLELGDSALYLCASSLGVEGAHEQFFGPGTRLTVL.

This clone came up a few times. The chain has TRBV7-2 and TRBJ1-1; 12 bases fit TRBD1. V trimming: 1 base; J trimming: 6 bases; junction bases outside the gene matches: 6. Germline V lookup: CDR1 SGHTA, CDR2 FQGNSA. CDR3 length: 16 amino acids. The CDR3 sequence: CASSLDRDRGQSEAFF. CDR3 DNA sequence: TGTGCCAGCAGCTTAGACCGGGACAGGGGGCAGTCTGAAGCTTTCTTT. Using reference TRBV7-2 and TRBJ1-1 for the parts outside the CDR3, the full variable domain is GAGVSQSPSNKVTEKGKDVELRCDPISGHTALYWYRQSLGQGLEFLIYFQGNSAPDKSGLPSDRFSAERTGGSVSTLTIQRTQQEDSAVYLCASSLDRDRGQSEAFFGQGTRLTVV.

This rearrangement joins TRBV11-2 to TRBJ2-3, with TRBD2 as a possible D gene (6 bases). Germline V gene data show CDR1 as SGHAT and CDR2 as FQNNGV. The V end lost 5 bases, the J end lost 0 bases, and 15 bases lay between the germline ends. The CDR3 is made up of 16 amino acids. The CDR3 region has the DNA TGTGCCAGCAGCGCGGGGCAGGACCCTAGCACAGATACGCAGTATTTT. Translation gives CASSAGQDPSTDTQYF.

The chain links TRBV19 to TRBJ1-2; 7 nucleotides line up with TRBD1. Germline V gives CDR1 LNHDA, CDR2 SQIVND (reference sequence). V gave up 5 bases and J gave up 4 bases; unmatched junction bases: 4. The CDR3 is 13 amino acids. The CDR3 DNA reads as TGTGCCAGTAGTGTCGGGACAGCCTATGGCTACACCTTC. It is translated as CASSVGTAYGYTF.